The 2 T cell receptor beta chains listed next were all sequenced from one sample in a study of shared T cell receptors in the human thymus. TCRdb's copy holds only in-frame clones and misses some; the assay was immunoSEQ multiplex PCR. Among about 660,000 clones listed, roughly 90% were seen once. These records were also assigned to another study, of human thymus T cells.

Input material: thymocytes. These receptors all come from a boy in the first two years of life with a congenital heart defect.

This clone was found once. V usage is TRBV6-5 and J usage is TRBJ1-2; 8 positions agree with TRBD1. CDR1 is MNHEY and CDR2 is SVGAGI in the germline V gene. CDR3 length: 13 residues. Trimming took 5 bases from V and 7 from J; bases not matched to a gene: 6. CDR3 DNA sequence: TGTGCCAGCAGTGAGGACAGGGAGGCTGGCTACACCTTC. This gives the protein CASSEDREAGYTF.

This clone was observed a few times. The V gene is TRBV10-2, the J gene TRBJ2-7; 13 bases fit TRBD2. Germline V gene lookup returns CDR1 WSHSY and CDR2 SAAADI. The CDR3 is 14 amino acids. Trimming removed 6 bases from V and 5 bases from J; junction bases left unmatched: 4. As DNA, the CDR3 is TGCGCCAGCAGGGCCGGGACTAGCGGGGACGAGCAGTACTTC. This codes for CASRAGTSGDEQYF.